Each of the 27 T cell receptor beta chains below was sequenced from the same sample in a study of vaccination and CD4 T cells after COVID-19. Oncomine TCR Beta short-read sequencing was applied to DNA from cultured CD4+ T cells. TCRdb ran MiXCR on the PCR reads and lists one entry per CDR3 protein. The sample consists of tens of thousands of distinct CDR3 sequences, under 45% of them appearing once. Treatment of the sample: roughly nine-day PBMC culture with coronavirus spike peptide pools or control peptides (ViraFEST assay). These receptors have no identified antigens. Source: CD4+ T cells from blood, cultured in vitro, taken before SARS-CoV-2 vaccination. These receptors were collected from a human donor who received a COVID-19 vaccine.

The V gene is TRBV30, the J gene TRBJ1-6; D gene uncertain. V was clipped by 3 bases and J by 6 bases, with 15 bases between them. The CDR3 is 15 residues long. Germline V gene lookup returns CDR1 GTSNPN and CDR2 SVGIG (reference sequence). DNA for the CDR3: TGTGCCTGGAGGGAGAGAGGCTGGGCTAATTCACCCCTCCACTTT. Protein sequence: CAWRERGWANSPLHF.

This clonotype was recorded a few times. The rearrangement links TRBV2 to TRBJ2-7; 8 nucleotides line up with TRBD2. Germline V gene lookup returns CDR1 SNHLY and CDR2 FYNNEI. This CDR3 spans 15 amino acids. The trim removed 1 base at V and 6 bases at J, leaving 8 bases unmatched. The CDR3 coding sequence is TGTGCCAGCAGTGAAGTGTACCGGGAGGGGGGCGAGCAGTACTTC. Translated: CASSEVYREGGEQYF.

This chain connects TRBV30 to TRBJ2-7; tentatively, D is TRBD1 (6 bases). The V gene lost 2 bases and the J gene lost 3 bases, with 8 bases spanning the gap. This CDR3 comprises 12 residues. CDR1 and CDR2 from the germline V gene are GTSNPN and SVGIG (reference sequence). The DNA for the CDR3 is TGTGCCTGGAGTAGAGGGGGCTACGAGCAGTACTTC. Amino acid sequence: CAWSRGGYEQYF.

The rearrangement uses TRBV2 and TRBJ2-7, with 15 positions matching TRBD2. CDR1 is SNHLY and CDR2 is FYNNEI in the germline V gene. The CDR3 has 14 residues. V dropped 6 bases and J dropped 6; count of bases not matched to a gene: 3. Here the CDR3 reads CASRGLAGGSEQYF. The CDR3 bases are TGTGCCAGCAGGGGACTAGCGGGGGGAAGCGAGCAGTACTTC. Full variable domain (outside the CDR3, taken from reference TRBV2 and TRBJ2-7): EPEVTQTPSHQVTQMGQEVILRCVPISNHLYFYWYRQILGQKVEFLVSFYNNEISEKSEIFDDQFSVERPDGSNFTLKIRSTKLEDSAMYFCASRGLAGGSEQYFGPGTRLTVT.

There are a few counts of this clonotype. The chain uses TRBV21-1 and TRBJ1-2. TRBV21-1 is a pseudogene. The CDR3 consists of 12 residues. The CDR3 spells CASSKVEDGYTF. Written as DNA, the CDR3 is TGTGCCAGCAGCAAAGTGGAGGATGGCTACACCTTC.

The genes are TRBV24-1 and TRBJ1-2; no reliable D call. This CDR3 has 14 amino acids. The germline gives CDR1 KGHDR, CDR2 SFDVKD. The V gene lost 1 base and the J gene lost 3 bases, with 8 bases spanning the gap. CDR3 nucleotide sequence: TGTGCCACCAGTGATTTCGCGGCGGACTATGGCTACACCTTC. Encoded protein: CATSDFAADYGYTF.

The rearrangement links TRBV6-1 to TRBJ1-4; D gene uncertain. Germline V gives CDR1 MNHNS, CDR2 SASEGT. V lost 5 bases and J lost 0, with 7 bases in between. The CDR3 spans 14 residues. CDR3 DNA: TGTGCCAGCAGTAGAGTTGCAACTAATGAAAAACTGTTTTTT. Residues: CASSRVATNEKLFF.

The chain carries TRBV7-9 and TRBJ2-1; TRBD2 agrees at 10 bases. With 5 bases clipped from V and 9 bases from J, the junction kept 13 bases outside the gene matches. CDR1 and CDR2 from the germline V gene are SEHNR and FQNEAQ (reference sequence). The CDR3 contains 16 residues. The CDR3 coding sequence is TGTGCCAGCAGCCTCGGCGAGCGGGGGGGCCGCGGTGAGCAGTTCTTC. Translation: CASSLGERGGRGEQFF.

The rearrangement joins TRBV6-1 to TRBJ2-1; D might be TRBD1 or TRBD2, each matching 5 bases. This CDR3 spans 14 amino acids. Looked up from germline, CDR1 is MNHNS and CDR2 is SASEGT. Trimming stripped 8 bases from V and 1 base from J, with 12 bases between. CDR3 nucleotide sequence: TGTGCCAGCCTCCGGGACGGATCCTACAATGAGCAGTTCTTC. This codes for CASLRDGSYNEQFF.

V gene TRBV5-1 combines with J gene TRBJ2-3; the D is unclear. The V end was cut by 0 bases, the J end by 6 bases, with 8 bases between. The germline CDR1 and CDR2 sequences are SGHRS and YFSETQ. The CDR3 has 13 residues. The CDR3 loop is CASSLAISDTQYF. The CDR3 DNA follows: TGCGCCAGCAGCTTGGCCATCTCTGATACGCAGTATTTT.

In this sample, this clonotype turned up a few times. The chain uses TRBV19 and TRBJ1-3, with TRBD1 matching over 7 bases. Germline CDR1 reads LNHDA; CDR2 reads SQIVND (reference sequence). This CDR3 comprises 16 residues. The V and J ends lost 1 base and 5 bases, in that order; junction bases with no gene match: 8. The DNA of the CDR3 is TGTGCCAGTAGTATAGGGGCCTCGGGACAGCGAAACACCATATATTTT. This translates into CASSIGASGQRNTIYF.

The chain joins TRBV12-3 or TRBV12-4 to TRBJ1-2, with D hard to call. V was shortened by 3 bases and J by 3 bases, with 14 bases between the two germline ends. This CDR3 has 15 amino acids. CDR3 sequence: CASSFWREGDYGYTF. CDR3 sequence (DNA): TGTGCCAGCAGTTTTTGGCGGGAGGGCGACTATGGCTACACCTTC.

V is TRBV7-6 and J is TRBJ2-5, with 11 bases that match TRBD2. The CDR3 has 16 residues. In germline, CDR1 is SGHVS, CDR2 FNYEAQ. V lost 5 bases to trimming and J lost 4 bases; unmatched junction nucleotides: 9. DNA of the CDR3: TGTGCCAGCAGCCGTATAGCGGGGGGGAGCGGAGAGACCCAGTACTTC. It specifies CASSRIAGGSGETQYF.

V is TRBV7-2 and J is TRBJ1-3, with a tentative D call TRBD1 (6 bases). Germline-derived CDR1 and CDR2 are SGHTA and FQGNSA. V lost 1 base and J 0 bases, leaving 7 bases between the germline ends. The CDR3 contains 15 residues. Here the CDR3 DNA reads TGTGCCAGCAGCTTAGAGGGGGGCTCTGGAAACACCATATATTTT. Translation gives CASSLEGGSGNTIYF. Full variable domain (missing parts from reference TRBV7-2 and TRBJ1-3): GAGVSQSPSNKVTEKGKDVELRCDPISGHTALYWYRQSLGQGLEFLIYFQGNSAPDKSGLPSDRFSAERTGGSVSTLTIQRTQQEDSAVYLCASSLEGGSGNTIYFGEGSWLTVV.

The rearrangement links TRBV12-5 to TRBJ1-5; TRBD1 is a possible D gene (5 bases). Germline lookup yields CDR1 LGHNT and CDR2 FRNRAP. Trimming left V 0 bases short and J 4 bases short, with 16 bases between. The CDR3 has 17 amino acids. CDR3 coding DNA: TGTGCTAGTGGTTTGGTAACAGCGACAGCCATTAATCAGCCCCAGCATTTT. Its translation is CASGLVTATAINQPQHF.

The chain joins TRBV12-5 to TRBJ1-1, with 7 positions matching TRBD1. The germline gives CDR1 LGHNT, CDR2 FRNRAP. The length of the CDR3 is 15 residues. V trimming: 0 bases; J trimming: 0 bases; junction bases outside the gene matches: 1. CDR3 sequence (DNA): TGTGCTAGTGGTTTGGTACAGGGGATGAACACTGAAGCTTTCTTT. This codes for CASGLVQGMNTEAFF.

This chain uses TRBV7-2 with TRBJ1-5, with D tentatively TRBD1 (5 bases). The ends were cut back, 2 bases at V and 2 bases at J, with 10 bases in the middle. The CDR3 is 15 amino acids. Per germline, CDR1 SGHTA and CDR2 FQGNSA. CDR3 protein: CASSLYGGGNQPQHF. The CDR3 coding sequence is TGTGCCAGCAGCTTATATGGGGGGGGCAATCAGCCCCAGCATTTT.

The V call is TRBV6-5, the J call TRBJ2-7; D is uncertain. CDR1 and CDR2 from the germline V gene are MNHEY and SVGAGI. CDR3 length equals 17 residues. The germline V and J ends were trimmed by 0 bases and 2 bases, with 17 bases remaining between them. This chain's CDR3 is CASSYSWTPDRPYEQYF. The DNA of the CDR3 is TGTGCCAGCAGTTACTCGTGGACCCCGGACCGGCCCTACGAGCAGTACTTC.

This clonotype was seen a few times. The gene calls are TRBV20-1 and TRBJ2-5, with D maybe TRBD2 (5 bases). The V gene's germline CDR1 is DFQATT and CDR2 SNEGSKA (reference sequence). CDR3 length: 14 residues. Trimming cost V 5 bases and J 2 bases, with 15 bases left between them. The CDR3 sequence: CSAGGGYGQETQYF. The CDR3 nucleotides are TGCAGTGCTGGAGGCGGGTATGGGCAAGAGACCCAGTACTTC.

The V call is TRBV6-1, the J call TRBJ1-2, with D possibly TRBD1 on 5 matching bases. The CDR3 is 19 residues long. Germline lookup yields CDR1 MNHNS and CDR2 SASEGT. With 1 base removed from V and 1 base from J, the gap between germline ends came to 22 bases. The DNA for the CDR3 is TGTGCCAGCAGTGAAGTAATCGGAGGGCTGCTGGGGGGTAACTATGGCTACACCTTC. Residues: CASSEVIGGLLGGNYGYTF.

Of note for this clonotype: At one boundary the junction diverges from the germline segment, which might be a read error. J is TRBJ2-7 and V is TRBV2, with 14 bases aligning to TRBD2. CDR3 length equals 15 residues. Germline V CDR1 and CDR2: SNHLY, FYNNEI. The CDR3 DNA reads as TGTGTCAGCAGCGTTGGGACTAGCGGGGGCTACGAGCAGTACTTC. Its protein is CVSSVGTSGGYEQYF. The whole variable domain, filled in from reference TRBV2 and TRBJ2-7, reads EPEVTQTPSHQVTQMGQEVILRCVPISNHLYFYWYRQILGQKVEFLVSFYNNEISEKSEIFDDQFSVERPDGSNFTLKIRSTKLEDSAMYFCVSSVGTSGGYEQYFGPGTRLTVT.

In regard to this clonotype: One junction end does not reproduce the germline sequence, and a read error may be involved. This sequence joins TRBV19 and TRBJ1-5, with TRBD1 as a possible D gene (6 bases). This CDR3 spans 15 amino acids. The germline V gene has CDR1 LNHDA and CDR2 SQIVND (reference sequence). CDR3 amino acids: CVSSIGGRSNQPQHF. In nucleotides, the CDR3 is TGTGTCAGTAGTATAGGGGGGCGAAGCAATCAGCCCCAGCATTTT.

The chain uses TRBV6-1 and TRBJ1-5, with D tentatively TRBD1 (6 bases). Per the germline V gene, CDR1 is MNHNS and CDR2 is SASEGT. Trimming pared 4 bases from V and 6 bases from J, leaving 25 bases between. The CDR3 totals 18 residues. CDR3: CASSASLLGRGGGQPQHF. Written as DNA, the CDR3 is TGTGCCAGCAGTGCCTCTCTTTTGGGCAGGGGCGGTGGTCAGCCCCAGCATTTT.

The chain is built from TRBV18 and TRBJ1-5, with TRBD1 identical over 10 bases. V lost 4 bases to trimming and J lost 5 bases; unmatched junction nucleotides: 8. This CDR3 has 16 residues. CDR1 and CDR2 from the germline V gene are KGHSH and LQKENI. The CDR3 DNA reads TGTGCCAGCTCACGGAGTGACAGGGGGCCGGATCAGCCCCAGCATTTT. It translates to CASSRSDRGPDQPQHF.

The V gene is TRBV7-8, the J gene TRBJ1-5; D may be TRBD1 (6 bases). The CDR3 is 13 residues long. Trimming took off 3 bases at V and 7 bases at J, with 10 bases between the two ends. Germline CDR1 SGHVS, CDR2 FQNEAQ. The chain's CDR3 is CASSLGGGQPQHF. CDR3 sequence (DNA): TGTGCCAGCAGCTTGGGGGGCGGGCAGCCCCAGCATTTT.

This rearrangement joins TRBV19 to TRBJ2-2; TRBD1 aligns across 11 bases. CDR1 is LNHDA, CDR2 SQIVND, per germline (reference sequence). The CDR3 sequence is 18 residues long. The V segment lost 5 bases and the J segment 5 bases; nucleotides outside the gene matches: 13. The CDR3 coding sequence is TGTGCCAGTAGTTCCCCTATTGGACAGGGGGCTCGGACCGGGGAGCTGTTTTTT. Translation gives CASSSPIGQGARTGELFF.

This clonotype was counted a few times. The chain uses TRBV19 and TRBJ2-2; maybe TRBD2 (6 bases). The ends were cut back, 1 base at V and 3 bases at J, with 12 bases in the middle. This CDR3 is 16 amino acids long. Looked up from germline, CDR1 is LNHDA and CDR2 is SQIVND (reference sequence). CDR3 DNA: TGTGCCAGTAGTATAGGGCGGGGTCTCGACACCGGGGAGCTGTTTTTT. This codes for CASSIGRGLDTGELFF.